The rows below give T cell receptor beta chains drawn from one sample of a study of cytomegalovirus exposure and HLA in healthy donors. Profiling relied on immunoSEQ multiplex PCR, and the TCRdb table lists in-frame clones only, not all of them. There are 100,000 to 150,000 clones in the sample; nearly 85% occur only once, and more than 0.9% lies in the top ten. The sequenced sample was PBMCs. Receptors were obtained from a boy aged 10-17 years in good health and CMV-seronegative. CDR3s leave out the opening cysteine and the closing phenylalanine or tryptophan.

j_gene	v_gene	CDR3aa
TRBJ1-4	TRBV4-3	ASSQETGGSEKLF
TRBJ2-7	TRBV9	ASSVLTGEGDEQY
TRBJ1-3	TRBV7-9	ASSLISRAGNTIY
TRBJ1-1	TRBV30	AWLKQGGTEAF
TRBJ1-1	TRBV7-2	ASSSWTGGDTEAF
TRBJ2-3	TRBV18	ASSPDREPDTQY
TRBJ1-6	TRBV4-3	ASSPGRGLSPLH
TRBJ1-1	TRBV6-4	ASSPQAFNTEAF
TRBJ2-3	TRBV13	ASSPNYPSGASTDTQY
TRBJ2-3	TRBV6-1	ASSDPRDTQY
TRBJ1-2	TRBV12-5	ASGPTGSNYGYT
TRBJ2-5	TRBV9	ASSARAPGETQY
TRBJ2-2	TRBV30	AWSVGLAGSTNTGELF
TRBJ2-7	TRBV2	ASTTRAGGSVYEQY
TRBJ2-7	TRBV7-2	ASRGNRLDSYEQY
TRBJ2-7	TRBV30	AWNPDRGREQY
TRBJ2-7	TRBV2	ASSDPAGVSYEQY
TRBJ2-4	TRBV4-1	ASSQGGGSPTKNIQY
TRBJ1-1	TRBV5-1	ASSLEVVGATEAF
TRBJ2-7	TRBV5-1	ASSHTTGEQY
TRBJ2-1	TRBV19	ASSVTSGNGEQF
TRBJ2-1	TRBV9	ASSVSGLATRNEQF
TRBJ2-1	TRBV2	ASSEYRGTVYNEQF
TRBJ2-3	TRBV5-1	ASRRTSGRGDTQY
TRBJ2-5	TRBV4-2	ASSQDWDRGEETQY
TRBJ2-1	TRBV7-9	ASSLRDSFNEQF
TRBJ2-5	TRBV30	AWSYRVGETQY
TRBJ2-5	TRBV29-1	SVGGEETQY
TRBJ2-7	TRBV7-2	ASSLPPYEQY
TRBJ1-5	TRBV19	ASSILGTTGQPQH
TRBJ2-4	TRBV21-1	ASSKTEGQGNIQY
TRBJ2-3	TRBV5-1	ASSLVGPSTDTQY
TRBJ2-7	TRBV5-4	ASSWEGQGSVEQY
TRBJ1-4	TRBV6-1	ASSEPGDATNEKLF
TRBJ1-1	TRBV6-1	ASRSDRGLCEAF
TRBJ2-3	TRBV18	ASSPNMAGPSTDTQY
TRBJ2-4	TRBV7-3	ASSPEAQGRQY
TRBJ2-1	TRBV19	ASSIHSTGNLYNEQF
TRBJ2-5	TRBV30	AWSGPGTGHETQY
TRBJ2-7	TRBV6-5	ASTQGAYEQY
TRBJ2-7	TRBV27	ASSAGLAALDGYEQY
TRBJ2-1	TRBV30	AWSVQGGLAYYNEQF
TRBJ2-7	TRBV19	ASSPRREIAYEQY
TRBJ2-7	TRBV7-3	ASSRTEAFVYEQY
TRBJ2-7	TRBV6-5	ASTTRASGPYEQY
TRBJ2-7	TRBV4-3	ASSPARDSFYYEQY